This T cell receptor beta chain is drawn from a study of blood T cell repertoires in COVID-19. Study summary: In each case, the material was cDNA or gDNA derived from T cells, B-cell-depleted T cells, or PBMCs.

Trimming at V came to 0 bases and at J to 5 bases, leaving 3 bases not matched to a gene. Per germline, CDR1 SGHRS and CDR2 YFSETQ. This CDR3 region has 15 residues. In the source study's methods: Cell counts per sample came from amplifying reference gene primers. TCRdb's copy holds only in-frame clones and misses some; the assay was immunoSEQ multiplex PCR. Clone size and the V and J calls come from that table; the DNA yielded D and trimming. This sample has 200,000 to 250,000 clones, with roughly 88% found just once. In its sample, this clone was seen once. The gene calls are TRBV5-1 and TRBJ2-5, with 11 bases aligning to TRBD2. Source material: PBMCs or T cells enriched from blood (not recorded which). The TCR comes from a woman aged 25-40 years who had been exposed to COVID-19. The CDR3 loop reads CASSLVSGREETQYF. CDR3 in DNA: TGCGCCAGCAGCTTGGTTAGCGGGAGGGAGGAGACCCAGTACTTC.